These 2 T cell receptor beta chains were sequenced from one sample in a study of blood T cell repertoires in COVID-19 (TCRdb year 2020). The library came from the immunoSEQ multiplex PCR assay. The table was pulled from immuneACCESS by TCRdb, which kept in-frame rearrangements only. Such tables lose some clones; where checked, under half of the loss comes from unresolved V genes, and the rest has no known cause. Counted in this sample were about 73,000 clones; over 75% of them appeared once. The ten most abundant clones make up around 4.1% of the sample. The sample was peripheral blood. These receptors all stem from a woman aged 55-70 years with acute or convalescent COVID-19.

The chain joins TRBV5-8 to TRBJ2-5; D is ambiguous. Trimming shortened V by 4 bases and J by 2 bases, and 15 bases separated the two germline ends. The CDR3 is made up of 15 amino acids. Germline V CDR1 and CDR2: SGHTS, YDEGEE. CDR3 sequence reads: CASSVGSRGQETQYF. CDR3 sequence (DNA): TGTGCCAGCAGCGTAGGATCGCGCGGACAAGAGACCCAGTACTTC.

This clone has a single count. The chain is built from TRBV3-1 (or the pseudogene TRBV3-2) and TRBJ1-2, with a weak D call TRBD1 (6 bases). The CDR3 has 13 residues. The germline V gene encodes CDR1 LGHDT and CDR2 YNNKEL (reference sequence). The V end lost 4 bases, the J end lost 8 bases, and 14 bases lay between the germline ends. The CDR3 protein is CASSPRGGRGYTF. DNA for the CDR3: TGTGCCAGCAGCCCTCGAGGGGGTCGAGGCTACACCTTC.